The TCR beta chain under discussion was sequenced for a study of blood T cell repertoires in COVID-19. Study at large: Nucleic acid was either cDNA or gDNA, and it came from T cells, B-cell-depleted T cells, or PBMCs.

The CDR3 has 15 residues. Germline V lookup: CDR1 GTSNPN, CDR2 SVGIG (reference sequence). V was pared by 1 base and J by 4 bases, with 6 bases of the junction left unmatched. In the original processing: Amplifying reference gene primers gave estimates of nucleated cell counts. Assay used: immunoSEQ multiplex PCR; TCRdb lists only in-frame clones, some missing. Clone size and the V and J calls come from that table; the DNA yielded D and trimming. The repertoire holds about 350,000 clones, with around 91% as singletons. The J gene is TRBJ2-3, the V gene TRBV30, with 9 nucleotides matching TRBD2. The sequencing sample was made of peripheral blood. The receptor comes from a woman younger than 30 who had recovered from COVID-19. The chain's CDR3 is CAWSGDSGRADTQYF. DNA of the CDR3: TGTGCCTGGAGTGGAGATAGCGGGAGAGCAGATACGCAGTATTTT.